This T cell receptor beta chain is drawn from a study of cytomegalovirus exposure and HLA in healthy donors. On the study more broadly: A subsequent analysis reported that the roughly 120 validation repertoires were produced on the same platform that had also been used for the approximately 710 first-cohort repertoires. Study-wide results and limits: The study put 150 or so TCR beta chains on its list as cytomegalovirus-associated. Reported results showed that the classifier diagnosed cytomegalovirus status with high specificity and sensitivity.

This clone was observed a handful of times. What it recognizes is unknown. Trimming shortened V by 4 bases and J by 6 bases, and 16 bases separated the two germline ends. Germline loops: CDR1 SGDLS, CDR2 YYNGEE. The CDR3 runs to 14 residues. Some clones are missing from TCRdb's copy, which holds only in-frame ones; the method was immunoSEQ multiplex PCR. Altogether some 140,000 clones are present, 70% to 90% being singletons, with the ten largest covering 2.9%. The rearrangement uses TRBV9 and TRBJ2-5, with D perhaps matching TRBD2 (5 bases). The origin of this receptor is a man aged 18 to 30 in good health and CMV-seronegative. Sequenced input: PBMCs. CDR3 residues: CASSPVDPGKTQYF. The CDR3, as DNA: TGTGCCAGCAGCCCCGTGGATCCGGGGAAGACCCAGTACTTC.